Included here is one TCR beta chain sequence, with context. The data were obtained in a study of blood T cell repertoires in COVID-19. At the level of the study: Specimens from acute and convalescent COVID-19 originated in the United States, Italy and Spain. Nucleic acid was either cDNA or gDNA, and it came from T cells, B-cell-depleted T cells, or PBMCs.

The germline V gene has CDR1 MNHEY and CDR2 SVGEGT. V dropped 6 bases and J dropped 2 bases, with 14 bases sitting between them. The CDR3 runs 15 residues. In the authors' workflow: Reference gene primer amplification in the assay estimated nucleated cell counts. Repertoires were generated with immunoSEQ multiplex PCR, while TCRdb's copy carries only in-frame clones and drops some. V and J calls and clone size come straight from that table; D and trimming were deduced from the DNA. Seen here are around 110,000 clones, about 82% observed once, and the top ten hold more than 5.5%. Patients of the Seattle cohort, enrolled during active infection, were followed longitudinally.

The receptor's source is a man aged 80 or over with COVID-19, enrolled during active disease. The sample consisted of peripheral blood. The J gene is TRBJ1-5, the V gene TRBV6-2 or TRBV6-3; D is ambiguous. CDR3 amino acids: CASSPQRGGNQPQHF. The CDR3 region has the DNA TGTGCCAGCAGCCCCCAACGGGGAGGCAATCAGCCCCAGCATTTT.